This is a list of T cell receptor beta chains from one sample in a study of T cell responses to AZD1222 COVID-19 vaccine. Measured with immunoSEQ multiplex PCR; TCRdb has only the in-frame clones, and not every one. The sample has 110,000 or so clones, about 91% seen once; the top ten hold 6.5%. The material sequenced was peripheral blood, taken 28 days after the second AZD1222 dose. These receptors all come from an adult who received the AZD1222 COVID-19 vaccine. The conserved cysteine and the conserved F or W are not part of the CDR3 here.

>TRBJ1-4|TRBV5-4
ASSQGGRSEKLF
>TRBJ2-6|TRBV28
ASSISGVGGSGANVLT
>TRBJ1-1|TRBV5-1
ASSTGTGNTEAF
>TRBJ2-1|TRBV3-1/TRBV3-2
ASSQEIGRSSYNEQF
>TRBJ2-7|TRBV19
ASSSGVRGAAGYEQY
>TRBJ2-7|TRBV9
ASSVGTGGSWEQY
>TRBJ1-1|TRBV19
ASSIEVNTEAF
>TRBJ1-5|TRBV2
ASSADRLYSNQPQH
>TRBJ1-5|TRBV11-2
ASSLRTGDSNQPQH
>TRBJ1-5|TRBV18
ASSRDRVGNQPQH
>TRBJ1-4|TRBV12-3/TRBV12-4
ASSSNEKLF
>TRBJ1-3|TRBV10-3
AIRITGTGSSGNTIY
>TRBJ2-7|TRBV2
ASSEGQNYEQY
>TRBJ1-1|TRBV6-5
ASNLGQSMNTEAF